This entry lists 3 T cell receptor delta chains sequenced from one sample in a study of gamma-delta chains in newborns, infants, children. TCRdb re-processed the reads via CATT. The sample has 10,000 to 13,000 delta-chain clones; roughly 9% are singletons. Material: blood. The receptors derive from a child who was a newborn, infant or young child, either healthy, febrile or measles-vaccinated (not recorded which).

This clone was seen more than once but under ten times. The sample holds other DNA sequences that translate to the same CDR3. This rearrangement joins TRDV2 to TRDJ3; D perhaps matches TRDD3 (6 bases). Trimming cost V 1 base and J 1 base, with 10 bases left between them. This CDR3 contains 17 residues. The germline CDR1 and CDR2 sequences are GEAIGNYY and EKD. The CDR3 region is CACDTVLGSWDTRQMFF. DNA of the CDR3: TGTGCCTGTGACACGGTACTGGGATCCTGGGACACCCGACAGATGTTTTTC.

This clone is categorized as medium-sized. The rearrangement uses TRDV2 and TRDJ1; 13 bases fit TRDD3. CDR3 size: 18 residues. Per the germline V gene, CDR1 is GEAIGNYY and CDR2 is EKD. V shed 4 bases and J 1 base; nucleotides not matched to a gene: 11. CDR3 bases: TGTGCCTGTGAGTCCCTCGGTACTGGGGGATACGTCACCGATAAACTCATCTTT. This encodes CACESLGTGGYVTDKLIF.

The chain is built from TRDV2 and TRDJ1, with 9 nucleotides matching TRDD3. Germline CDR1 reads GEAIGNYY; CDR2 reads EKD. The CDR3 is made up of 14 amino acids. The junction had 6 bases not matched to a gene; V was cut back by 3 bases and J by 5 bases. The CDR3 coding sequence is TGTGCCTGTGACGGCTGGGGGATTATGGATAAACTCATCTTT. Protein sequence: CACDGWGIMDKLIF.